Given below is one T cell receptor (beta chain) in context. Original processing notes: After removing out-of-frame reads, around 2,000,000 distinct TCRbeta sequences remained. TCRdb's table, derived via immunoSEQ multiplex PCR, lists solely in-frame clones and lacks some. V, J and clone size are taken as reported in that table, and D and trimming were inferred from the DNA itself. The table includes some 52,000 clones, more than 70% detected once. This sample was taken from a study of memory CD4+ T cells and cytomegalovirus serostatus. This CDR3 is 16 amino acids long. Germline V gene data show CDR1 as SGHDN and CDR2 as FVKESK. The V gene lost 0 bases and the J gene lost 2 bases, with 14 bases spanning the gap. The sort gate was single viable CD3+CD4+CD8-CD45RO+ cells for memory CD4+ T cells.

This TCR was recovered from an adult in good health and CMV-seropositive. Sequenced sample: memory CD4+ T cells from blood. The V call is TRBV14, the J call TRBJ2-7, with a weak D call TRBD2 (6 bases). CDR3 DNA: TGTGCCAGCAGCCAAGATGCGGGAAACGGAGCCTACGAGCAGTACTTC. Translated: CASSQDAGNGAYEQYF.